The 20 T cell receptor beta chains presented below share a single source sample, sequenced in a study of blood T cells in healthy people across ages. Combining a sample-barcoded 5' primer with a J-beta primer mix, a second PCR ran for roughly 6 to 12 cycles. TCRdb recomputed calls from the 5' RACE reads with MiXCR, one row per CDR3 protein. The sample records 550,000 to 650,000 distinct CDR3 sequences, roughly 30% being singletons. Sequenced: blood. These TCRs come from an elderly woman in good health.

The CDR3 coding sequence is TGTGCCAGCAGAAGCGGGCGGGCCTTACAAGAGACCCAGTACTTC. Translated: CASRSGRALQETQYF. J is TRBJ2-5 and V is TRBV6-1; D is possibly TRBD2 (6 bases). Germline CDR1 and CDR2: MNHNS and SASEGT. The V end lost 6 bases, the J end lost 2 bases, and 16 bases lay between the germline ends. CDR3 length: 15 residues.

The chain joins TRBV5-1 to TRBJ1-1; TRBD1 might be the D (5 bases). This CDR3 is 14 amino acids long. The V end lost 4 bases, the J end lost 2 bases, and 12 bases lay between the germline ends. Germline values: CDR1 SGHRS, CDR2 YFSETQ. Here the CDR3 reads CASSQPWGNTEAFF. The CDR3 nucleotides read TGCGCCAGCAGCCAACCTTGGGGCAACACTGAAGCTTTCTTT.

V and J are TRBV5-1 and TRBJ2-7, with 7 bases lining up with TRBD1. V shed 1 base and J 0 bases; nucleotides not matched to a gene: 4. This CDR3 contains 15 residues. Germline V gene data show CDR1 as SGHRS and CDR2 as YFSETQ. The CDR3 DNA is TGCGCCAGCAGCTTGCAGACAGGGAGCTCCTACGAGCAGTACTTC. Translation gives CASSLQTGSSYEQYF.

This clonotype was observed many times. J is TRBJ1-2 and V is TRBV6-1; TRBD1 matches 10 bases. The CDR3 has 15 amino acids. Germline loops: CDR1 MNHNS, CDR2 SASEGT. Trimming at V came to 4 bases and at J to 10 bases, leaving 12 bases not matched to a gene. CDR3 sequence reads: CASSGDRGRLKDYTF. The CDR3 DNA sequence: TGTGCCAGCAGTGGAGACAGGGGGCGTCTGAAGGACTACACCTTC.

The table lists this clonotype with a few counts. The chain employs TRBV6-1 and TRBJ1-2, with a weak D call TRBD1 (6 bases). CDR3 length equals 13 residues. Between the trimmed V and J ends, which lost 3 bases and 8 bases, there was a span of 13 bases. Germline loops: CDR1 MNHNS, CDR2 SASEGT. This chain's CDR3 is CASSEGAGGGYTF. The DNA of the CDR3 is TGTGCCAGCAGTGAGGGGGCCGGGGGCGGCTACACCTTC.

The chain couples TRBV20-1 to TRBJ2-7; TRBD2 agrees at 10 bases. Germline trimming cut 1 base from V and 2 bases from J; bases unmatched to any gene: 2. Germline lookup yields CDR1 DFQATT and CDR2 SNEGSKA (reference sequence). The CDR3 spans 14 residues. Here the CDR3 reads CSARVSGRAYEQYF. The CDR3 DNA reads as TGCAGTGCTAGAGTCAGCGGGAGGGCCTACGAGCAGTACTTC.

This clonotype was recorded at least ten times. This rearrangement joins TRBV6-2 or TRBV6-3 to TRBJ2-1, with 7 bases fitting TRBD2. The better agreement between TRBJ2-7 and the DNA end casts doubt on the J call. Germline CDR1 reads MNHEY; CDR2 reads SVGEGT. This CDR3 has 14 residues. The CDR3 is CARCGGRSYNEQYF. In DNA, the CDR3 is TGTGCCAGGTGCGGGGGACGCTCCTACAATGAGCAGTACTTC.

This clonotype was observed a few times. This clone may be a read error of a much larger clone one base away. The gene calls are TRBV9 and TRBJ2-1, with a tentative D call TRBD1 (5 bases). The last part of the DNA fits TRBJ2-7 better; the J call may be wrong. The CDR3 runs to 15 residues. CDR1 SGDLS and CDR2 YYNGEE come from the germline V gene. The CDR3: CASSTQGSSYNEQYF. CDR3 nucleotides: TGTGCCAGCAGCACTCAGGGTAGCTCCTACAATGAGCAGTACTTC.

This clonotype was seen ten or more times. The rearrangement joins TRBV7-3 to TRBJ2-1; 9 bases align to TRBD2. From germline, CDR1 is SGHTA and CDR2 FQGTGA. The trim removed 2 bases at V and 7 bases at J, leaving 6 bases unmatched. The CDR3 runs 15 residues. The CDR3 DNA reads as TGTGCCAGCAGCTTATCAGCGGGGGGCAGGAATGAGCAGTTCTTC. It yields the protein CASSLSAGGRNEQFF. Based on the CDR3 plus reference TRBV7-3 and TRBJ2-1, the full variable domain is GAGVSQTPSNKVTEKGKYVELRCDPISGHTALYWYRQSLGQGPEFLIYFQGTGAADDSGLPNDRFFAVRPEGSVSTLKIQRTERGDSAVYLCASSLSAGGRNEQFFGPGTRLTVL.

About this clonotype itself: It may be a read error: a sequence one base away is much more abundant. The rearrangement uses TRBV4-3 and TRBJ2-2; D unresolved. The germline gives CDR1 LGHNA, CDR2 YSLEER. Trimming shortened V by 2 bases and J by 3 bases, and 7 bases separated the two germline ends. CDR3 size: 14 residues. The CDR3 reads CASSQLPDTGELFF. DNA of the CDR3: TGCGCCAGCAGCCAACTTCCAGACACCGGGGAGCTGTTTTTT.

The sample holds one count of this clonotype. A read error is likely, as this CDR3 ends without the conserved phenylalanine or tryptophan. V is TRBV20-1 and J is TRBJ1-2, with 9 bases aligning to TRBD1. The germline CDR1 and CDR2 sequences are DFQATT and SNEGSKA (reference sequence). J was trimmed by 4 bases and V by 6 bases; bases with no gene match: 9. The length of the CDR3 is 14 residues. CDR3 in amino acids: CSAVGTGKPYGYTS. CDR3 in DNA: TGCAGTGCCGTTGGGACAGGGAAGCCCTATGGCTACACCTCC.

This clonotype showed up many times. The chain is built from TRBV2 and TRBJ2-3, with 9 bases matching TRBD2. J lost 5 bases, V lost 2 bases, and 8 bases had no gene match. Germline V lookup: CDR1 SNHLY, CDR2 FYNNEI. This CDR3 is built from 16 residues. The CDR3, as DNA: TGTGCCAGCAGTGAATTCGGCGGGGGGGCCGTAGATACGCAGTATTTT. Protein: CASSEFGGGAVDTQYF. Full variable domain (rest looked up from reference TRBV2 and TRBJ2-3): EPEVTQTPSHQVTQMGQEVILRCVPISNHLYFYWYRQILGQKVEFLVSFYNNEISEKSEIFDDQFSVERPDGSNFTLKIRSTKLEDSAMYFCASSEFGGGAVDTQYFGPGTRLTVL.

This clonotype showed up just a few times. The chain joins TRBV27 to TRBJ1-4; a possible D gene is TRBD1 (6 bases). Trimming shortened V by 2 bases and J by 12 bases, and 16 bases separated the two germline ends. This CDR3 has 14 amino acids. Germline lookup yields CDR1 MNHEY and CDR2 SMNVEV (reference sequence). In DNA, the CDR3 is TGTGCCAGCAGTTTAGCGCCGGGGGCGATTCAACTGTTTTTT. As protein: CASSLAPGAIQLFF.

The sample holds one count of this clonotype. V usage is TRBV7-9 and J usage is TRBJ2-1; the D gene is possibly TRBD1 (5 bases). The V gene lost 3 bases and the J gene lost 4 bases, with 13 bases spanning the gap. Germline values: CDR1 SEHNR, CDR2 FQNEAQ (reference sequence). The CDR3 is 15 amino acids. CDR3 sequence reads: CASSFSLGRYNEQFF. CDR3 bases: TGTGCCAGCAGCTTTTCCCTGGGGCGATACAATGAGCAGTTCTTC.

For this clonotype: A much larger clone is a single base away; this may be a read error. J is TRBJ1-1 and V is TRBV7-2; 9 bases match TRBD1. There are 14 residues in the CDR3. Germline lookup yields CDR1 SGHTA and CDR2 FQGNSA. The trim removed 1 base at V and 6 bases at J, leaving 3 bases unmatched. As DNA, the CDR3 is TGTGCCAGCAGCTTAGTACAGGGGGCCGCTGAAGCTTTCTTT. This translates into CASSLVQGAAEAFF. Full variable domain (outside the CDR3, taken from reference TRBV7-2 and TRBJ1-1): GAGVSQSPSNKVTEKGKDVELRCDPISGHTALYWYRQSLGQGLEFLIYFQGNSAPDKSGLPSDRFSAERTGGSVSTLTIQRTQQEDSAVYLCASSLVQGAAEAFFGQGTRLTVV.

This clonotype was seen only a few times. The V gene is TRBV7-9, the J gene TRBJ1-2, with 7 nucleotides matching TRBD1. The germline V gene encodes CDR1 SEHNR and CDR2 FQNEAQ (reference sequence). V lost 4 bases and J lost 3; bases outside the gene matches: 5. The CDR3 sequence is 14 residues long. CDR3 sequence (DNA): TGTGCCAGCAGCTCACAGGGGAACGACTATGGCTACACCTTC. Translated, it gives CASSSQGNDYGYTF. The full variable domain, rest sourced from reference TRBV7-9 and TRBJ1-2, is DTGVSQNPRHKITKRGQNVTFRCDPISEHNRLYWYRQTLGQGPEFLTYFQNEAQLEKSRLLSDRFSAERPKGSFSTLEIQRTEQGDSAMYLCASSSQGNDYGYTFGSGTRLTVV.

Regarding this clonotype: A much larger clone differs from this one at a single base, so this may be a read error. The chain combines TRBV6-1 with TRBJ1-5, with D maybe TRBD1 (6 bases). Trimming took off 5 bases at V and 9 bases at J, with 14 bases between the two ends. Per the germline V gene, CDR1 is MNHNS and CDR2 is SASEGT. The CDR3 covers 13 residues. CDR3 protein: CASSTGNVRPQHF. Here the CDR3 DNA reads TGTGCCAGCAGTACAGGGAATGTTCGGCCCCAGCATTTT.

This clonotype has just a few counts. The V gene is TRBV5-4, the J gene TRBJ2-1, with D perhaps TRBD1 (8 bases). This CDR3 is 15 amino acids long. Germline CDR1 is SGHNT and CDR2 is YYREEE (reference sequence). Trimming took off 4 bases at V and 2 bases at J, with 13 bases between the two ends. The CDR3: CASSAQGGTYNEQFF. CDR3 coding DNA: TGTGCCAGCAGCGCACAGGGGGGGACCTACAATGAGCAGTTCTTC.

This clonotype was detected ten times or more. V usage is TRBV20-1 and J usage is TRBJ1-1; D gene uncertain. The CDR3 loop spans 14 amino acids. The germline gives CDR1 DFQATT, CDR2 SNEGSKA (reference sequence). Trimming pared 0 bases from V and 1 base from J, leaving 9 bases between. The CDR3 DNA is TGCAGTGCTAGAGAGGGTTCTGGGAACACTGAAGCTTTCTTT. Translation: CSAREGSGNTEAFF.

This clonotype was detected many times. V usage is TRBV20-1 and J usage is TRBJ2-3; D gene ambiguous. The CDR3 loop spans 12 amino acids. Per germline, CDR1 DFQATT and CDR2 SNEGSKA (reference sequence). V lost 7 bases and J lost 8, with 16 bases in between. CDR3 sequence: CSVPVFGGTQYF. The CDR3, as DNA: TGCAGTGTCCCCGTGTTTGGTGGTACGCAGTATTTT.